A single sample gave rise to the 4 T cell receptor beta chains below, sequenced in a study of blood T cell repertoires in COVID-19. The repertoire was sequenced with immunoSEQ multiplex PCR; TCRdb's copy has only in-frame clones and lacks some. The sample lists roughly 500,000 clones; around nine tenths were seen once. Material: PBMCs or T cells enriched from blood (not recorded which). Every receptor here comes from a woman in her sixties or seventies who had recovered from COVID-19.

This chain joins TRBV4-1 and TRBJ1-4; tentatively, D is TRBD1 (5 bases). The CDR3 runs to 14 residues. Germline assignment: CDR1 MGHRA and CDR2 YSYEKL. With 1 base removed from V and 7 bases from J, the gap between germline ends came to 10 bases. CDR3 amino acids: CASSQGRGSEKLFF. The CDR3 nucleotides are TGCGCCAGCAGCCAAGGTCGGGGGAGTGAAAAACTGTTTTTT.

This chain connects TRBV6-6 to TRBJ2-7, with 7 bases that match TRBD1. Germline V gene lookup returns CDR1 MNHNY and CDR2 SVGAGI (reference sequence). The CDR3 runs 15 residues. With V trimmed by 6 bases and J by 6 bases, 14 bases remained unmatched. CDR3: CASSLWRQGETEQYF. The CDR3, as DNA: TGTGCCAGCAGCCTATGGAGACAGGGTGAGACCGAGCAGTACTTC.

The chain employs TRBV6-1 and TRBJ2-5, with D tentatively TRBD1 (6 bases). The CDR3 runs to 15 residues. Germline V CDR1 and CDR2: MNHNS, SASEGT. V was clipped by 3 bases and J by 4 bases, with 15 bases between them. CDR3 loop: CASSEIGQGPETQYF. CDR3 coding DNA: TGTGCCAGCAGTGAGATTGGGCAGGGGCCAGAGACCCAGTACTTC.

The chain has TRBV21-1 and TRBJ2-3; TRBD1 is taken as the D call from the table, unchecked against the DNA. TRBV21-1 is a recognized pseudogene. CDR3 size: 15 residues. CDR3 nucleotide sequence: TGTGCCAGCAGCGATAGACAGTGGTGGACCGATACGCAGTATTTT. Its protein is CASSDRQWWTDTQYF.